The clone carrying this TCR beta chain occurred once. The antigen is unknown. The data originate from a study of T cell responses to AZD1222 COVID-19 vaccine. Overall study results and limits: No day 14 peak samples; only post-peak repertoires were characterized.

Generated by immunoSEQ multiplex PCR, the TCRdb table keeps only in-frame clones and is missing some. The table includes 100,000 or so clones, about 87% detected once. The germline V gene encodes CDR1 SGHNT and CDR2 YYREEE (reference sequence). The V gene lost 4 bases and the J gene lost 4 bases, with 17 bases spanning the gap. The CDR3 extends over 15 amino acids. The chain has TRBV5-4 and TRBJ1-2; D not resolved. The TCR originated in an adult in good health. The input for sequencing was peripheral blood, taken on day 0 of AZD1222 vaccination. Written as DNA, the CDR3 is TGTGCCAGCAGCCCCTCGACCGTTCGATCCTATGGCTACACCTTC. Protein product: CASSPSTVRSYGYTF.